Below, one T cell receptor (beta chain) is given with its context. Its specificity is unknown. These data belong to a study of CXCR3-negative and CXCR3-positive naive CD8 T cells. Per germline, CDR1 LGHDT and CDR2 YNNKEL (reference sequence). The CDR3 has 16 residues. General study points: Cryopreserved PBMCs had partly decreased CXCR3 expression; fresh PBMCs were used in most assays. Naive cells with CXCR3 showed TRB CDR3s that were more hydrophobic than those in CXCR3-negative naive cells.

In preparing the TRB cDNA libraries, 5' RACE with UMI labels was used. Each CDR3 protein gets one entry in TCRdb, which reprocessed the 5' RACE reads and gives no DNA. This sample's table has some 50,000 distinct CDR3 sequences. The source material was naive CXCR3- CD8+ T cells from blood. As to subset: CD45RO-CCR7+CD27+CD95- naive CD8+ T cells lacking CXCR3 (TNR3-). V gene TRBV3-1 combines with J gene TRBJ2-1; the D call of TRBD1 rests on TCRdb alone, since no DNA is present to check it. The sequence was obtained from a human donor in good health. Some clones in this sample may be carry-over from other donors' samples. CDR3 region: CASSQDSWAGGHEQFF.